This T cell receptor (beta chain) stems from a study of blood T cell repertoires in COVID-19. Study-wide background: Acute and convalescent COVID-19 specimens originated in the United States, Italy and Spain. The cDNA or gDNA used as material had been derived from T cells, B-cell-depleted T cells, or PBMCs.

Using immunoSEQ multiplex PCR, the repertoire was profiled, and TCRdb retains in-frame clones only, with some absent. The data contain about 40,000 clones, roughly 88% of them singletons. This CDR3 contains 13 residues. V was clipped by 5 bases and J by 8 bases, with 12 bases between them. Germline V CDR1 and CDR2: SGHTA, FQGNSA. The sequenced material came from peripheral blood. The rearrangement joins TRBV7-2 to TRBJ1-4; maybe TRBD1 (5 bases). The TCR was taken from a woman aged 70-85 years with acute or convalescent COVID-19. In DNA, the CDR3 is TGTGCCAGCAGCCCGCAGGGTGGGGAAAAACTGTTTTTT. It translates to CASSPQGGEKLFF.